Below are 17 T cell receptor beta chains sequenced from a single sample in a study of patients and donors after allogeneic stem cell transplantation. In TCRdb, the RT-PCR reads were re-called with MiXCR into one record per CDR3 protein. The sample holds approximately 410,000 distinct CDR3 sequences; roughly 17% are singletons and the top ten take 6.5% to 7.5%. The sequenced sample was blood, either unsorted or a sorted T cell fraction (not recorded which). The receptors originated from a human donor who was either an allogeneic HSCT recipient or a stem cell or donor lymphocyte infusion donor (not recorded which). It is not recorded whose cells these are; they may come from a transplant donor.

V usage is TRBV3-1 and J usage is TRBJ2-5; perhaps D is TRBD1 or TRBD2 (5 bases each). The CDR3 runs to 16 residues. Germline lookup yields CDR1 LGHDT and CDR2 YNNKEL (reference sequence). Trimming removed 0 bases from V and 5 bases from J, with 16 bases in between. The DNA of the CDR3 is TGTGCCAGCAGCCAAGATCTGAGAGGGACGGGGGAGACCCAGTACTTC. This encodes CASSQDLRGTGETQYF.

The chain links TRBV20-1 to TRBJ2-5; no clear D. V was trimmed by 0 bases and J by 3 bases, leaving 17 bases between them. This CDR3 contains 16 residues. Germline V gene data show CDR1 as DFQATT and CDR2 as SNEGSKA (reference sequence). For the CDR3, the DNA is TGCAGTGCTAGAGATTTCATAGGGTTTCGGGAAGAGACCCAGTACTTC. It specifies CSARDFIGFREETQYF.

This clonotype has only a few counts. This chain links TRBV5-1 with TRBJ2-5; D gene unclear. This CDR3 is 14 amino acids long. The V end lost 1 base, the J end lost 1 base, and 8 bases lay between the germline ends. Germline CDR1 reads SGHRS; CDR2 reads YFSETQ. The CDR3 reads CASSLSWAQETQYF. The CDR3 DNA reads TGCGCCAGCAGCTTGAGCTGGGCCCAAGAGACCCAGTACTTC.

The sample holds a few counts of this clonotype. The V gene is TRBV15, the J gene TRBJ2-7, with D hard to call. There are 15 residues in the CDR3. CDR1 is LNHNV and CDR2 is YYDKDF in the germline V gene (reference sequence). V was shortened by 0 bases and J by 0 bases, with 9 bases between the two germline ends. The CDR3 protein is CATSRDEKGSYEQYF. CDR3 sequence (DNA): TGTGCCACCAGCAGAGATGAAAAGGGCTCCTACGAGCAGTACTTC.

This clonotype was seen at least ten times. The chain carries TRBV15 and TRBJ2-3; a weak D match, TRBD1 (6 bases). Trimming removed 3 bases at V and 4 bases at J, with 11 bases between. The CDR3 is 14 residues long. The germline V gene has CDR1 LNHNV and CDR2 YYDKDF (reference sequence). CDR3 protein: CATSSPQGPDTQYF. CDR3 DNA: TGTGCCACCAGCAGTCCACAGGGCCCAGATACGCAGTATTTT.

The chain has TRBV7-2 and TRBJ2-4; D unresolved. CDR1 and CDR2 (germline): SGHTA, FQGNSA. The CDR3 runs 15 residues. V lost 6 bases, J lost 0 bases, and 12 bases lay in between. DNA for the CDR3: TGTGCCAGCAGTCTCCGGGCCCGAGCCAAAAACATTCAGTACTTC. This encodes CASSLRARAKNIQYF.

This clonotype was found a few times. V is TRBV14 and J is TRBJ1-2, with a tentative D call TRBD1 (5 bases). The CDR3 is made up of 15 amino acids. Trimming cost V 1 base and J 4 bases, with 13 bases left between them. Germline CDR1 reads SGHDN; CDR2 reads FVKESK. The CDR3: CASSQARDSVYGYTF. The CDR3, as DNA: TGTGCCAGCAGCCAAGCTCGCGACAGCGTCTATGGCTACACCTTC.

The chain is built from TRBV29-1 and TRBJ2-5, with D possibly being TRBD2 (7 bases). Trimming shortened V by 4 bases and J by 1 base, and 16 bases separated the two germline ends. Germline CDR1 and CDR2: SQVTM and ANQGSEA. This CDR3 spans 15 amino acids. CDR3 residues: CSVGGGGAVQETQYF. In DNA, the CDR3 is TGCAGCGTTGGAGGGGGGGGCGCCGTCCAAGAGACCCAGTACTTC. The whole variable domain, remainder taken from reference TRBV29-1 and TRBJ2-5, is SAVISQKPSRDICQRGTSLTIQCQVDSQVTMMFWYRQQPGQSLTLIATANQGSEATYESGFVIDKFPISRPNLTFSTLTVSNMSPEDSSIYLCSVGGGGAVQETQYFGPGTRLLVL.

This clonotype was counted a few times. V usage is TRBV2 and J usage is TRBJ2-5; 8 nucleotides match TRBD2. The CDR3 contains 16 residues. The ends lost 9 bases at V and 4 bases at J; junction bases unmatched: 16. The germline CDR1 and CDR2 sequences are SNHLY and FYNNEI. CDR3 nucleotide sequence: TGTGCCAGTACCCCCGGGGGGGGGTCCCCTCTAGAGACCCAGTACTTC. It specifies CASTPGGGSPLETQYF. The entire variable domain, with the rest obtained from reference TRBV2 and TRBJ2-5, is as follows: EPEVTQTPSHQVTQMGQEVILRCVPISNHLYFYWYRQILGQKVEFLVSFYNNEISEKSEIFDDQFSVERPDGSNFTLKIRSTKLEDSAMYFCASTPGGGSPLETQYFGPGTRLLVL.

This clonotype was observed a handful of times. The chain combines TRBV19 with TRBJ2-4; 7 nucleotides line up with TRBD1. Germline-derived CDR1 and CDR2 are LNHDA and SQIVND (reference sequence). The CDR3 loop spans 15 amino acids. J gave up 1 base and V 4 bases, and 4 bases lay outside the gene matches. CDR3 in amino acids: CASSTDREAKNIQYF. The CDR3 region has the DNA TGTGCCAGTAGTACCGACAGGGAGGCCAAAAACATTCAGTACTTC.

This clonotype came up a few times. The CDR3 nucleotides read TGCAGCGGCTGCCTGAACACCGGGGAGCTGTTTTTT. Encoded protein: CSGCLNTGELFF. V is TRBV29-1 and J is TRBJ2-2, with D uncertain. The CDR3 is 12 amino acids. V shed 7 bases and J shed 1 base, with 7 bases lying between them. CDR1 is SQVTM, CDR2 ANQGSEA, per germline.

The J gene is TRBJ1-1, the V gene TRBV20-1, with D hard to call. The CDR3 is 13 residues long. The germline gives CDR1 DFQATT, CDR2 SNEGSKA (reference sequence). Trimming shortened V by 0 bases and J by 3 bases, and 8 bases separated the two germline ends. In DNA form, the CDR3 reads TGCAGTGCTAGAGATAGGCCGGACACTGAAGCTTTCTTT. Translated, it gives CSARDRPDTEAFF.

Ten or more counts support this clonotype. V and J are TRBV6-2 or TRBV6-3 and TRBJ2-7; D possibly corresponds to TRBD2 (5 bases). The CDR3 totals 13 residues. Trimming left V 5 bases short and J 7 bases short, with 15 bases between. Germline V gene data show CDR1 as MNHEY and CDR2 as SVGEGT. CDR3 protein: CASSPRARGEQYF. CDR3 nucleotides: TGTGCCAGCAGTCCCCGGGCCCGGGGAGAGCAGTACTTC.

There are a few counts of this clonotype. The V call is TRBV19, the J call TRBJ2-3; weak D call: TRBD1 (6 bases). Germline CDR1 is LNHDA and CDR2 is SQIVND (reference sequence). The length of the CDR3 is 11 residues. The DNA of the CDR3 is TGTGCGTTCAGGGGCGCAGATACGCAGTATTTT. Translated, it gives CAFRGADTQYF.

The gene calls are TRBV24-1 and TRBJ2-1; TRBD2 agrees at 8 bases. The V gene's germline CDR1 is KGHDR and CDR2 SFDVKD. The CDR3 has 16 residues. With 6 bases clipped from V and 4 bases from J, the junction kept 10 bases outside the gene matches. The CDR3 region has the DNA TGTGCCACCAGTCCGACCGGGACTAGGGGATACAATGAGCAGTTCTTC. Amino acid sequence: CATSPTGTRGYNEQFF.

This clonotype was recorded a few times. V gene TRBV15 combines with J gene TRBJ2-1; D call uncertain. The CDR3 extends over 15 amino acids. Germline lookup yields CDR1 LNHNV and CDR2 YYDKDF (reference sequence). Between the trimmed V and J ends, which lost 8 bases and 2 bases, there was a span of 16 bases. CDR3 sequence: CATLGQRSPYNEQFF. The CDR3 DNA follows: TGTGCCACCCTTGGGCAACGGAGCCCCTACAATGAGCAGTTCTTC.

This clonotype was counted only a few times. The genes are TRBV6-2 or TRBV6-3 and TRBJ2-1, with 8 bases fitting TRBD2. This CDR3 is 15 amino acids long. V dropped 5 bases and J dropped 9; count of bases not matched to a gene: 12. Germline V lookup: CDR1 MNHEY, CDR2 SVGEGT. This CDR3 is CASSHGGAGGGEQFF. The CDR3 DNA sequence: TGTGCCAGCAGTCACGGGGGGGCTGGGGGAGGTGAGCAGTTCTTC.